These T cell receptor beta chains were read from a single sample in a study of cytomegalovirus exposure and HLA in healthy donors. Assay used: immunoSEQ multiplex PCR; TCRdb lists only in-frame clones, some missing. The table shows approximately 150,000 clones, with 75% occurring only once. The source material was PBMCs. The receptors were gathered from a man aged 40-55 years in good health and CMV-seronegative. Each CDR3 is given with its conserved first and last residue. D genes are given only for firm matches. Only part of the rows carry a size: once, few, many, or a class if the clone is expanded.

clone size	V gene	J gene	D gene	CDR3 protein	CDR3 DNA
NA	TRBV28	TRBJ1-2	NA	CASSLRARGQGYTF	TGTGCCAGCAGTTTAAGGGCGCGGGGCCAGGGCTACACCTTC
NA	TRBV4-1	TRBJ2-7	NA	CASSQEGRGGVEQYF	TGCGCCAGCAGCCAAGAGGGCAGGGGAGGGGTCGAGCAGTACTTC
few	TRBV5-6	TRBJ1-4	NA	CASSSNRVQRFATNEKLFF	TGTGCCAGCAGCTCCAACCGGGTGCAGCGTTTCGCAACTAATGAAAAACTGTTTTTT
NA	TRBV4-1	TRBJ1-3	NA	CASSQASGNTIYF	TGCGCCAGCAGCCAAGCTTCTGGAAACACCATATATTTT
NA	TRBV4-1	TRBJ1-2	TRBD1	CASTGIGTGGSLNYGYTF	TGCGCCAGCACCGGGATCGGGACAGGGGGCAGTTTAAACTATGGCTACACCTTC
NA	TRBV27	TRBJ2-7	TRBD1	CASSFLLTGEAHEQYF	TGTGCCAGCAGTTTCCTCTTGACAGGGGAGGCCCACGAGCAGTACTTC
NA	TRBV2	TRBJ1-1	TRBD1	CAGSTGGAFF	TGTGCCGGATCTACAGGGGGCGCTTTCTTT
NA	TRBV29-1	TRBJ2-1	NA	CSVDSSGGSYNEQFF	TGCAGCGTTGATAGTAGCGGCGGCTCGTACAATGAGCAGTTCTTC
NA	TRBV7-2	TRBJ1-1	NA	CASSLVTGNTEAFF	TGTGCCAGCAGCTTAGTAACGGGGAACACTGAAGCTTTCTTT
NA	TRBV4-3	TRBJ1-2	TRBD1	CASSQGPGQGNYGYTF	TGCGCCAGCAGCCAAGGTCCCGGACAGGGAAACTATGGCTACACCTTC
NA	TRBV7-9	TRBJ2-3	NA	CASTAFPGVTDTQYF	TGTGCCAGCACCGCGTTTCCGGGGGTAACAGATACGCAGTATTTT
few	TRBV5-1	TRBJ2-6	NA	CASSGDPGANVLTF	TGCGCCAGCTCAGGGGATCCTGGGGCCAACGTCCTGACTTTC
NA	TRBV7-9	TRBJ2-3	NA	CSSSQTRDLGDTQYF	TGTTCCAGCAGCCAGACTAGAGATCTGGGCGATACGCAGTATTTT
NA	TRBV7-3	TRBJ2-5	NA	CASSLTQWETQYF	TGTGCCAGCAGCTTAACCCAGTGGGAGACCCAGTACTTC
once	TRBV7-3	TRBJ2-3	TRBD2	CASSFSGRGTDTQYF	TGTGCCAGCAGCTTCTCAGGGAGGGGCACAGATACGCAGTATTTT
NA	TRBV4-1	TRBJ2-7	NA	CASSFRTSPTEQYF	TGCGCCAGCAGCTTCCGGACTTCTCCTACGGAGCAGTACTTC
few	TRBV5-4	TRBJ1-1	NA	CASSLRGGNTEAFF	TGTGCCAGCAGCTTGCGAGGGGGGAACACTGAAGCTTTCTTT
once	TRBV7-2	TRBJ2-7	TRBD1	CASSVRGQGDYEQYF	TGTGCCAGCAGTGTACGGGGACAGGGGGACTACGAGCAGTACTTC
NA	TRBV2	TRBJ2-3	NA	CASSQSSAGDTQYF	TGTGCCAGCAGCCAGAGCTCCGCGGGAGATACGCAGTATTTT
few	TRBV6-1	TRBJ2-7	TRBD1	CASGRDRPPYEQYF	TGTGCCAGCGGACGGGACAGGCCACCCTACGAGCAGTACTTC
NA	TRBV29-1	TRBJ1-2	TRBD1	CSVDPQGAYGYTF	TGCAGCGTTGACCCCCAGGGGGCTTATGGCTACACCTTC
few	TRBV10-3	TRBJ2-3	TRBD1	CAISRQGPPTDTQYF	TGTGCCATCAGTCGACAGGGGCCCCCCACAGATACGCAGTATTTT
NA	TRBV4-3	TRBJ2-7	NA	CASSQDYSDEQYF	TGCGCCAGCAGCCAAGATTACAGTGACGAGCAGTACTTC
NA	TRBV7-9	TRBJ2-1	TRBD2	CASSPGRGGTYNEQFF	TGTGCCAGCAGTCCTGGGCGGGGGGGAACCTACAATGAGCAGTTCTTC
NA	TRBV5-1	TRBJ1-2	TRBD1	CASSGGQGDGYTF	TGCGCCAGCAGCGGGGGACAGGGGGATGGCTACACCTTC
once	TRBV10-3	TRBJ1-2	TRBD1	CAISESEGAGGYTF	TGCGCCATCAGTGAGTCAGAGGGGGCGGGTGGCTACACCTTC
NA	TRBV29-1	TRBJ2-5	TRBD1	CSVVQGSETQYF	TGCAGCGTTGTACAGGGGAGCGAGACCCAGTACTTC
NA	TRBV28	TRBJ1-2	TRBD1	CASISGTGYYGYTF	TGTGCCAGCATATCCGGGACAGGGTACTATGGCTACACCTTC
NA	TRBV5-1	TRBJ1-2	NA	CASSLMFDSYNYGYTF	TGCGCCAGCAGCTTGATGTTTGACAGCTATAACTATGGCTACACCTTC
once	TRBV19	TRBJ2-7	NA	CASSIGEDSYEQYF	TGTGCCAGTAGTATAGGAGAAGACTCCTACGAGCAGTACTTC
NA	TRBV18	TRBJ2-1	NA	CASSPWADHEQFF	TGTGCCAGCTCACCATGGGCCGACCATGAGCAGTTCTTC
NA	TRBV7-9	TRBJ2-7	TRBD1	CASSFRTGTPDEQYF	TGTGCCAGCAGCTTCCGGACAGGGACGCCCGACGAGCAGTACTTC
few	TRBV7-9	TRBJ1-1	NA	CASSYQGNAEAFF	TGTGCCAGCAGTTACCAGGGGAATGCTGAAGCTTTCTTT
NA	TRBV28	TRBJ1-5	TRBD1	CASSPTQMDRNQPQHF	TGTGCCAGCAGTCCTACACAAATGGACAGGAATCAGCCCCAGCATTTT
NA	TRBV7-2	TRBJ1-1	NA	CASSLGSSYTEAFF	TGTGCCAGCAGCTTAGGTTCGAGTTACACTGAAGCTTTCTTT
NA	TRBV11-2	TRBJ1-5	NA	CASSSGRGNGNQPQHF	TGTGCCAGCAGCTCCGGCAGGGGAAACGGCAATCAGCCCCAGCATTTT
few	TRBV7-9	TRBJ1-2	TRBD1	CASSPTGAPGYTF	TGTGCCAGCAGCCCGACAGGGGCACCCGGCTACACCTTC
NA	TRBV6-5	TRBJ1-2	NA	CASSYSRGRYGYTF	TGTGCCAGCAGTTACTCCCGAGGTAGGTATGGCTACACCTTC
few	TRBV4-3	TRBJ1-5	NA	CASSRSVSPYSNQPQHF	TGCGCCAGCAGCCGTTCGGTCTCCCCATATAGCAATCAGCCCCAGCATTTT
NA	TRBV7-3	TRBJ2-5	TRBD2	CASSLRASGGQETQYF	TGTGCCAGCAGCTTAAGGGCTAGCGGGGGACAAGAGACCCAGTACTTC
NA	TRBV7-9	TRBJ1-6	NA	CASSADYSPLHF	TGTGCCAGCAGCGCGGATTACTCACCCCTCCACTTT
NA	TRBV28	TRBJ2-7	TRBD2	CASRARLANPEQYF	TGTGCCAGCAGGGCGAGACTAGCTAACCCCGAGCAGTACTTC
NA	TRBV2	TRBJ1-3	TRBD1	CASGQGRTGNTIYF	TGTGCCAGCGGACAGGGAAGAACTGGAAACACCATATATTTT
once	TRBV6-1	TRBJ1-4	NA	CASSASGNLGTNEKLFF	TGTGCCAGCAGTGCTTCAGGGAATCTTGGAACTAATGAAAAACTGTTTTTT
NA	TRBV6-6	TRBJ1-6	TRBD1	CASSSQGAPPLHF	TGTGCCAGCAGTTCCCAGGGGGCTCCACCCCTCCACTTT
NA	TRBV7-3	TRBJ2-7	TRBD1	CASSLAGTGGPHEQYF	TGTGCCAGCAGCTTAGCCGGGACAGGGGGCCCCCACGAGCAGTACTTC
NA	TRBV28	TRBJ1-4	NA	CASIPSDSPSTEKLFF	TGTGCCAGCATCCCTTCAGATAGCCCTTCTACGGAAAAACTGTTTTTT
NA	TRBV18	TRBJ1-2	NA	CASSPSAHGRTSEGYGYTF	TGTGCCAGCTCACCCTCGGCTCACGGTCGGACCTCGGAGGGCTATGGCTACACCTTC
once	TRBV6-1	TRBJ2-5	NA	CASRLDRETQYF	TGTGCCAGCCGACTAGATAGGGAGACCCAGTACTTC
NA	TRBV5-4	TRBJ2-3	NA	CASSFPGARADTQYF	TGTGCCAGCAGCTTCCCGGGAGCTAGGGCAGATACGCAGTATTTT
few	TRBV9	TRBJ1-4	NA	CASSVAGVPADKLFF	TGTGCCAGCAGCGTAGCAGGGGTTCCGGCGGATAAACTGTTTTTT
NA	TRBV4-1	TRBJ1-1	NA	CASSPPREGSTEAFF	TGCGCCAGCAGCCCACCACGGGAGGGGAGCACTGAAGCTTTCTTT
NA	TRBV7-9	TRBJ1-4	NA	CASSLERANEKLFF	TGTGCCAGCAGCTTAGAACGGGCTAATGAAAAACTGTTTTTT
once	TRBV4-1	TRBJ2-1	NA	CASSQVGVTYNEQFF	TGCGCCAGCAGCCAAGTAGGGGTAACCTACAATGAGCAGTTCTTC
NA	TRBV25-1	TRBJ1-4	NA	CASSEGGRGAAEKLFF	TGTGCCAGCAGTGAAGGCGGGCGAGGAGCGGCTGAAAAACTGTTTTTT
NA	TRBV6-5	TRBJ2-3	TRBD1	CATQRGQGADTQYF	TGTGCCACCCAGAGGGGTCAGGGGGCAGATACGCAGTATTTT
few	TRBV4-3	TRBJ2-7	TRBD2	CASSQDPSGGIGEQYF	TGCGCCAGCAGCCAAGATCCTAGCGGGGGAATCGGCGAGCAGTACTTC